This T cell receptor beta chain was obtained from a study of T cell clones after liver transplantation. Overall study: Standard immunosuppression, with no induction, continued until 12-24 months after transplant.

This table comes from immunoSEQ multiplex PCR, and its TCRdb copy is limited to in-frame clones, with some not included. The table records 70,000 to 80,000 clones, roughly nine tenths of them present only once. This clone was counted a few times. Its antigen is unknown. The same CDR3 can be traced to other DNA sequences in this sample. Germline V lookup: CDR1 LNHDA, CDR2 SQIVND (reference sequence). Trimming pared 3 bases from V and 8 bases from J, leaving 13 bases between. This CDR3 is 14 amino acids long. Study observations and caveats: Donor-reactive sequences fell more than third party-reactive ones, suggesting partial deletion. Post-transplant time points were not standardized, so conclusions are preliminary.

The rearrangement joins TRBV19 to TRBJ1-4, with D possibly being TRBD1 (6 bases). This sequence was found in a human donor who received a liver transplant. The sequencing used CD4+ T cells from blood, collected before liver transplant. Written as DNA, the CDR3 is TGTGCCAGTAGTATGTCGGGGGCAAGGGAAAAACTGTTTTTT. Translation: CASSMSGAREKLFF.